These 15 T cell receptor beta chains share one sample of origin, sequenced in a study of blood T cell repertoires in COVID-19. Generated by immunoSEQ multiplex PCR, the TCRdb table keeps only in-frame clones and is missing some. The repertoire holds 25,000 to 35,000 clones, approximately 85% seen once, with under 30% in the top ten. Sequencing input: peripheral blood. These receptors originate from a human donor in a cohort sampled during active COVID-19.

The chain combines TRBV2 with TRBJ2-3, with 9 bases fitting TRBD2. Trimming cost V 8 bases and J 2 bases; bases outside gene matches: 5. Looked up from germline, CDR1 is SNHLY and CDR2 is FYNNEI. The CDR3 is made up of 14 amino acids. DNA for the CDR3: TGTGCCAGCGAGCGGGGGGCTTCCACAGATACGCAGTATTTT. Its translation: CASERGASTDTQYF.

The J gene is TRBJ2-7, the V gene TRBV30; 10 positions agree with TRBD1. V was clipped by 3 bases and J by 6 bases; unmatched bases: 11. Per the germline V gene, CDR1 is GTSNPN and CDR2 is SVGIG (reference sequence). This CDR3 is 15 amino acids long. DNA for the CDR3: TGTGCCTGGAGCGCCGGGACAGGGGTCTTGGTCGAGCAGTACTTC. Translation gives CAWSAGTGVLVEQYF.

This clone was recorded only once. V is TRBV11-2 and J is TRBJ2-2; D is possibly TRBD1 (6 bases). The V gene lost 6 bases and the J gene lost 0 bases, with 11 bases spanning the gap. CDR3 length: 15 amino acids. CDR1 and CDR2 from the germline V gene are SGHAT and FQNNGV. Here the CDR3 DNA reads TGTGCCAGCAGTCCGGGACACCCGAACACCGGGGAGCTGTTTTTT. It yields the protein CASSPGHPNTGELFF.

This clone was recorded once. The rearrangement joins TRBV2 to TRBJ1-1; maybe TRBD1 (5 bases). The CDR3 is 13 amino acids. Germline values: CDR1 SNHLY, CDR2 FYNNEI. Trimming stripped 0 bases from V and 11 bases from J, with 13 bases between. This CDR3 is CASSEARQGGAFF. CDR3 bases: TGTGCCAGCAGTGAAGCCCGGCAGGGAGGGGCTTTCTTT.

The CDR3: CASFGGARGETQYF. The CDR3 nucleotides read TGTGCCAGTTTTGGGGGGGCTCGTGGCGAGACCCAGTACTTC. V usage is TRBV2 and J usage is TRBJ2-5, with a possible D match to TRBD2 (7 bases). In germline, CDR1 is SNHLY, CDR2 FYNNEI. Trimming left V 9 bases short and J 5 bases short, with 19 bases between. This CDR3 region has 14 residues.

This clone was seen a single time. The chain has TRBV5-1 and TRBJ2-1, with 11 nucleotides matching TRBD1. Trimming cost V 3 bases and J 5 bases; bases outside gene matches: 1. Germline V gene data show CDR1 as SGHRS and CDR2 as YFSETQ. The CDR3 consists of 14 residues. CDR3: CASSWTGGNNEQFF. The CDR3 DNA follows: TGCGCCAGCAGCTGGACAGGGGGCAACAATGAGCAGTTCTTC.

J is TRBJ2-1 and V is TRBV7-8; maybe TRBD2 (6 bases). There are 16 residues in the CDR3. V was trimmed by 2 bases and J by 4 bases, leaving 15 bases between them. CDR1 and CDR2 (germline): SGHVS, FQNEAQ. The CDR3 here is CASSLRGGDTYNEQFF. The CDR3 region has the DNA TGTGCCAGCAGCTTAAGAGGCGGGGATACATACAATGAGCAGTTCTTC.

V usage is TRBV12-3 or TRBV12-4 and J usage is TRBJ2-3; no firm D call. The CDR3 is 12 residues long. The V gene lost 5 bases and the J gene lost 6 bases, with 9 bases spanning the gap. For the CDR3, the DNA is TGTGCCAGCAGTCCCCGCGAGGATACGCAGTATTTT. It specifies CASSPREDTQYF.

This rearrangement joins TRBV11-3 to TRBJ2-7; tentatively, D is TRBD1 (5 bases). CDR3 length: 14 residues. CDR1 is SGHNT, CDR2 YENEEA, per germline. V gave up 5 bases and J gave up 2 bases, with 13 bases separating them. The CDR3 DNA is TGTGCCAGCAGCCCACGGACACCTCCCTACGAGCAGTACTTC. This gives the protein CASSPRTPPYEQYF.

This rearrangement joins TRBV4-1 to TRBJ2-7, with 8 positions matching TRBD1. Per the germline V gene, CDR1 is MGHRA and CDR2 is YSYEKL. The V and J ends lost 4 bases and 5 bases, in that order; junction bases with no gene match: 10. The CDR3 is 15 amino acids. The CDR3, as DNA: TGCGCCAGCAGCCCGCCGGCAGGGGGCTCGGACGAGCAGTACTTC. Translation gives CASSPPAGGSDEQYF.

The chain links TRBV7-2 to TRBJ2-7; 16 nucleotides line up with TRBD2. V trimming: 5 bases; J trimming: 7 bases; junction bases outside the gene matches: 17. Looked up from germline, CDR1 is SGHTA and CDR2 is FQGNSA. The CDR3 sequence is 19 residues long. CDR3: CASSLRLALGTSGGAEQYF. The CDR3, as DNA: TGTGCCAGCAGCCTCCGGTTAGCGCTCGGGACTAGCGGGGGGGCAGAGCAGTACTTC.

CDR3 nucleotides: TGCAGCGGAGCTAGCGGGGAAACAGATACGCAGTATTTT. Its translation: CSGASGETDTQYF. V gene TRBV29-1 combines with J gene TRBJ2-3; the match to TRBD2 covers 9 bases. The CDR3 sequence is 13 residues long. V shed 7 bases, J shed 3 bases, and the junction held 5 bases outside the gene matches. The germline V gene encodes CDR1 SQVTM and CDR2 ANQGSEA.

This chain's CDR3 is CASSSLGGQATSYEQYF. In DNA form, the CDR3 reads TGTGCCAGCAGTTCCCTTGGGGGACAGGCAACCTCCTACGAGCAGTACTTC. This rearrangement joins TRBV27 to TRBJ2-7; TRBD1 agrees at 8 bases. The germline V gene has CDR1 MNHEY and CDR2 SMNVEV (reference sequence). The V gene end was trimmed by 4 bases and the J gene end by 0 bases; junction bases not matched to a gene: 11. The CDR3 contains 17 residues.

The chain uses TRBV9 and TRBJ2-1; TRBD2 matches at 8 bases. The V gene's germline CDR1 is SGDLS and CDR2 YYNGEE. V lost 0 bases, J lost 6 bases, and 5 bases stayed unmatched. This CDR3 spans 15 amino acids. The CDR3 region is CASSVEGTRSNEQFF. Written as DNA, the CDR3 is TGTGCCAGCAGCGTAGAGGGGACTAGAAGCAATGAGCAGTTCTTC.

This chain uses TRBV3-1 (or the pseudogene TRBV3-2) with TRBJ2-1; 9 bases are a match to TRBD2. CDR3 length: 15 residues. Germline lookup yields CDR1 LGHDT and CDR2 YNNKEL (reference sequence). J lost 4 bases, V lost 7 bases, and 8 bases had no gene match. The CDR3 DNA is TGTGCCAGCACCCCGGCGGGGGGGGAATACAATGAGCAGTTCTTC. Its translation: CASTPAGGEYNEQFF.